Shown below are 24 T cell receptor beta chains from a single sample sequenced in a study of long-term antiretroviral therapy in people with HIV. The libraries were made with immunoSEQ v3.0 at survey level. Method: immunoSEQ multiplex PCR; TCRdb's copy keeps in-frame clones and lacks some. The sample carries 30,000 to 35,000 clones, 85% to 95% recorded once. The starting material was unsorted PBMCs, obtained approximately 5.1 years after starting antiretroviral therapy. The receptors come from a woman between 50 and 59 years old with HIV.

This clone was recorded once. V is TRBV30 and J is TRBJ1-3; D not resolved. This CDR3 spans 14 amino acids. The V end lost 1 base, the J end lost 4 bases, and 11 bases lay between the germline ends. CDR1 and CDR2 from the germline V gene are GTSNPN and SVGIG (reference sequence). CDR3 nucleotide sequence: TGTGCCTGGAGTGCTGGGCACGGGGGAAACACCATATATTTT. This encodes CAWSAGHGGNTIYF.

The V gene is TRBV10-3, the J gene TRBJ2-4, with 7 nucleotides matching TRBD2. Trimming cost V 6 bases and J 8 bases; bases outside gene matches: 1. Looked up from germline, CDR1 is ENHRY and CDR2 is SYGVKD. This CDR3 is built from 11 residues. CDR3 protein: CAISRGDIQYF. CDR3 coding DNA: TGTGCCATCAGCCGGGGGGACATTCAGTACTTC.

This clone was detected once. V is TRBV2 and J is TRBJ2-5; possibly TRBD1 for D (6 bases). V shed 6 bases and J shed 0 bases, with 14 bases lying between them. CDR3 length: 15 amino acids. Germline assignment: CDR1 SNHLY and CDR2 FYNNEI. DNA of the CDR3: TGTGCCAGCAGGGACAGCCTGTCGTACCAAGAGACCCAGTACTTC. Protein product: CASRDSLSYQETQYF.

The chain combines TRBV7-6 with TRBJ1-2; the match to TRBD1 covers 8 bases. Trimming removed 3 bases from V and 6 bases from J; junction bases left unmatched: 9. Germline values: CDR1 SGHVS, CDR2 FNYEAQ. This CDR3 comprises 15 residues. CDR3 sequence reads: CASSFEWTGRHGYTF. CDR3 coding DNA: TGTGCCAGCAGCTTCGAGTGGACAGGGCGCCATGGCTACACCTTC.

The J gene is TRBJ1-5, the V gene TRBV2; D ambiguous. In germline, CDR1 is SNHLY, CDR2 FYNNEI. The CDR3 covers 12 residues. V lost 4 bases, J lost 11 bases, and 12 bases lay in between. The CDR3 DNA is TGTGCCAGCAGTGGGGAGGTCATGACCCAGCATTTT. Residues: CASSGEVMTQHF. Full variable domain (outside the CDR3, taken from reference TRBV2 and TRBJ1-5): EPEVTQTPSHQVTQMGQEVILRCVPISNHLYFYWYRQILGQKVEFLVSFYNNEISEKSEIFDDQFSVERPDGSNFTLKIRSTKLEDSAMYFCASSGEVMTQHFGDGTRLSIL.

V and J are TRBV5-4 and TRBJ1-2; 7 nucleotides align to TRBD1. The CDR3 length is 13 residues. Germline CDR1 and CDR2: SGHNT and YYREEE (reference sequence). The V segment lost 5 bases and the J segment 10 bases; nucleotides outside the gene matches: 11. The CDR3 coding sequence is TGTGCCAGCAGGTCCGAAAAGGGGGCAGCCTACACCTTC. Protein sequence: CASRSEKGAAYTF.

The chain employs TRBV4-2 and TRBJ2-1; 9 positions agree with TRBD1. The length of the CDR3 is 15 residues. The V gene's germline CDR1 is LGHNA and CDR2 YNFKEQ. Losses at the gene ends were 6 bases for V and 7 bases for J; bases not matched to a gene: 10. CDR3 sequence: CASRLGQGLVNEQFF. The CDR3 DNA reads as TGTGCCAGCAGACTGGGACAGGGATTAGTAAATGAGCAGTTCTTC.

The chain carries TRBV6-6 and TRBJ1-1, with 10 bases fitting TRBD1. Losses at the gene ends were 6 bases for V and 7 bases for J; bases not matched to a gene: 8. CDR1 is MNHNY and CDR2 is SVGAGI in the germline V gene (reference sequence). The CDR3 has 14 residues. CDR3 DNA: TGTGCCAGCAGAACGACAGGGGGCGGGGGTGAAGCTTTCTTT. Amino acids: CASRTTGGGGEAFF.

The chain uses TRBV7-9 and TRBJ1-5; perhaps TRBD1 as D (5 bases). V was cut by 5 bases and J by 4 bases, with 12 bases left in between. Per germline, CDR1 SEHNR and CDR2 FQNEAQ (reference sequence). This CDR3 comprises 14 residues. In nucleotides, the CDR3 is TGTGCCAGCAGCCTCGGGGCAGGGAATCAGCCCCAGCATTTT. It codes for CASSLGAGNQPQHF.

This clone was detected once. J is TRBJ2-5 and V is TRBV5-6, with TRBD2 matching 13 bases. The CDR3 covers 17 residues. CDR1 and CDR2 (germline): SGHDT, YYEEEE. Trimming took 7 bases from V and 2 from J; bases not matched to a gene: 11. The CDR3 DNA sequence: TGTGCCAGCGGACTAGCGGGGGACTCCACACTTCAAGAGACCCAGTACTTC. Encoded protein: CASGLAGDSTLQETQYF.

The V and J genes are TRBV12-5 and TRBJ2-1; TRBD1 might be the D (6 bases). This CDR3 comprises 14 residues. Germline V CDR1 and CDR2: LGHNT, FRNRAP. Trimming removed 7 bases at V and 5 bases at J, with 15 bases between. The CDR3 is CASALGASNNEQFF. The CDR3 region has the DNA TGTGCTAGTGCCTTGGGGGCATCGAACAATGAGCAGTTCTTC.

The chain uses TRBV7-8 and TRBJ1-2; TRBD1 agrees at 7 bases. CDR3 size: 15 residues. Germline V gene data show CDR1 as SGHVS and CDR2 as FQNEAQ. V lost 0 bases, J lost 5 bases, and 6 bases stayed unmatched. In DNA form, the CDR3 reads TGTGCCAGCAGCTTAGCGGGGGGACAGATTTATGGCTACACCTTC. Translating gives CASSLAGGQIYGYTF.

This clone was seen once. The chain employs TRBV2 and TRBJ2-3, with 7 bases that match TRBD1. The CDR3 is made up of 12 amino acids. Germline V gives CDR1 SNHLY, CDR2 FYNNEI. Trimming at V came to 7 bases and at J to 6 bases, leaving 4 bases not matched to a gene. CDR3 sequence: CASTRDSDTQYF. CDR3 coding DNA: TGTGCCAGCACCCGGGACAGTGATACGCAGTATTTT.

The chain uses TRBV7-9 and TRBJ1-2; D is unclear. V was pared by 4 bases and J by 4 bases, with 13 bases between. CDR1 and CDR2 from the germline V gene are SEHNR and FQNEAQ (reference sequence). The CDR3 has 14 amino acids. In DNA, the CDR3 is TGTGCCAGCAGCTACCCCCACCTCCTCTATGGCTACACCTTC. Its protein is CASSYPHLLYGYTF.

V is TRBV7-9 and J is TRBJ2-1; maybe TRBD2 (5 bases). The CDR3 is made up of 14 amino acids. The germline V gene has CDR1 SEHNR and CDR2 FQNEAQ (reference sequence). Trimming cost V 2 bases and J 8 bases, with 13 bases left between them. CDR3: CASSLILARDEQFF. The CDR3 nucleotides read TGTGCCAGCAGCTTAATCCTAGCTAGGGATGAGCAGTTCTTC.

The chain joins TRBV7-6 to TRBJ2-5; D is ambiguous. CDR3 size: 16 residues. Germline V gene data show CDR1 as SGHVS and CDR2 as FNYEAQ. Trimming stripped 5 bases from V and 2 bases from J, with 18 bases between. CDR3 sequence reads: CASSEQPGPQQETQYF. The CDR3 nucleotides read TGTGCCAGCAGCGAGCAACCGGGCCCCCAACAAGAGACCCAGTACTTC.

The rearrangement links TRBV9 to TRBJ2-1; no clear D gene. CDR1 and CDR2 (germline): SGDLS, YYNGEE. The CDR3 has 14 residues. Trimming left V 3 bases short and J 10 bases short, with 17 bases between. The CDR3 reads CASSAPPNDLEQFF. CDR3 DNA sequence: TGTGCCAGCAGCGCTCCCCCTAACGACCTCGAGCAGTTCTTC.

The rearrangement links TRBV16 to TRBJ2-5; D unclear. From germline, CDR1 is KGHSY and CDR2 FQNENV. V gave up 1 base and J gave up 1 base, with 7 bases separating them. This CDR3 has 14 residues. CDR3 in amino acids: CASSQFNGQETQYF. The CDR3 DNA reads as TGTGCCAGCAGCCAATTTAACGGCCAAGAGACCCAGTACTTC.

This chain uses TRBV9 with TRBJ2-2; no clear D gene. Germline V gene data show CDR1 as SGDLS and CDR2 as YYNGEE. Trimming stripped 0 bases from V and 7 bases from J, with 10 bases between. The CDR3 has 14 residues. The CDR3 loop reads CASSVDVGSGELFF. CDR3 DNA: TGTGCCAGCAGCGTAGACGTGGGAAGCGGGGAGCTGTTTTTT.

J is TRBJ1-1 and V is TRBV6-1; D ambiguous. Germline lookup yields CDR1 MNHNS and CDR2 SASEGT. CDR3 length: 15 residues. The V gene lost 1 base and the J gene lost 1 base, with 10 bases spanning the gap. Here the CDR3 reads CASSEGRHQNTEAFF. The CDR3 DNA is TGTGCCAGCAGTGAAGGGAGGCATCAGAACACTGAAGCTTTCTTT.

This clone was seen once. The V call is TRBV5-1, the J call TRBJ2-1, with 12 bases lining up with TRBD2. The germline gives CDR1 SGHRS, CDR2 YFSETQ. With V trimmed by 0 bases and J by 0 bases, 4 bases remained unmatched. The CDR3 is 18 amino acids. This CDR3 reads CASSLATSGGSSYNEQFF. In DNA, the CDR3 is TGCGCCAGCAGCTTGGCAACTAGCGGGGGGAGCTCCTACAATGAGCAGTTCTTC.

This clone has only one observation. The chain carries TRBV20-1 and TRBJ2-3, with D hard to call. CDR3 length equals 10 residues. Germline-derived CDR1 and CDR2 are DFQATT and SNEGSKA (reference sequence). The germline V and J ends were trimmed by 6 bases and 4 bases, with 5 bases remaining between them. The CDR3 DNA follows: TGCAGTGCCGGTGCAGATACGCAGTATTTT. Encoded protein: CSAGADTQYF.

The V gene is TRBV5-4, the J gene TRBJ2-1; a weak D match, TRBD2 (6 bases). Between the trimmed V and J ends, which lost 5 bases and 10 bases, there was a span of 22 bases. The CDR3 totals 15 residues. Per germline, CDR1 SGHNT and CDR2 YYREEE (reference sequence). The DNA of the CDR3 is TGTGCCAGCAGTACGGGGCGGCTAGCGCGGGACGAGCAGTTCTTC. Residues: CASSTGRLARDEQFF.

The V and J genes are TRBV7-2 and TRBJ1-4; D gene unclear. This CDR3 region has 16 residues. Germline CDR1 and CDR2: SGHTA and FQGNSA. Trimming removed 1 base from V and 3 bases from J, with 12 bases in between. This chain's CDR3 is CASSLEVGRSNEKLFF. The CDR3 bases are TGTGCCAGCAGCTTAGAGGTGGGGAGGTCTAATGAAAAACTGTTTTTT.